This T cell receptor beta chain originates from a study of blood T cell repertoires in COVID-19 (dated by TCRdb to the early 2020s). For the study in its entirety: Samples covering the acute and convalescent phases of COVID-19 were provided by collaborators in the United States, Italy and Spain. Where available, HLA class I and class II types were taken from metadata supplied by the sample provider and were not determined by assay-based typing. Deeply sampled blood TCRbeta repertoires from subjects exposed to, actively infected with, or recovered from COVID-19 were included in the dataset. The material from the prospective study consisted of cDNA or gDNA derived from T cells, B-cell-depleted T cells, or PBMCs. The repertoires were released in a freely available public database meant as a resource for research on the immune response to SARS-CoV-2. A de-identified subject ID, COVID-19 status, age in years and sex were almost always included in the sample metadata. The samples were drawn from the first 160 participants of the ongoing ImmuneRACE study and from 1,254 subjects provided by 6 global collaborators.

TCRbeta CDR3 regions were amplified from genomic DNA by means of the immunoSEQ Assay, a bias-controlled multiplex PCR. Per the original workflow: Within the assay, amplification of reference gene primers was used to estimate how many nucleated cells each sample contained. To quantify the absolute abundance of each unique TCRbeta CDR3 rearrangement, sequence reads were collapsed and filtered. Productive Simpson clonality was computed per sample as the square root of Simpson's diversity index over productive rearrangements. Here the immuneACCESS table is served through TCRdb, limited to in-frame sequences with V and J called. Missing clones are a known gap in these copies; in checked studies unresolved V genes cover under half, and the rest lacks a known reason. The DNA was the basis for D and trimming; V, J and clone size are from that table. The sample contains roughly 140,000 clones, roughly 86% of them found a single time. The ten largest clones take up roughly 1.9% of the sample.

For this clone: Its antigen is currently not known. It has no much larger one-base neighbor in the sample; base qualities were not kept.

Beyond this particular receptor, the publication reports: The amount of clinical and demographic metadata varied by source and participant and was provided uncurated.

Collaborating institutions collected whole blood in K2EDTA tubes following their own protocols. Collaborator samples were shipped for TCRbeta analysis as frozen whole blood, isolated PBMCs, or DNA extracted from either sample type. The sequence came from a man aged 70-80 years with acute or convalescent COVID-19. The sequenced sample consisted of peripheral blood.

The nucleotide sequence reads as follows: TGTGCCAGCAGGCCCGGAGCCGCGGGCACTGAAGCTTTCTTT. It translates to CASRPGAAGTEAFF. The rearranged segments are TRBV3-1 (or the pseudogene TRBV3-2) and TRBJ1-1, with the D gene call left open. V was cut back by 6 bases and J by 4 bases, leaving a gap of 15 bases between them. From the germline V gene (reference sequence), CDR1 is LGHDT and CDR2 is YNNKEL. The CDR3, from cysteine to phenylalanine, totals 14 residues. The DNA shown is the 42-base CDR3, in frame from base 1.